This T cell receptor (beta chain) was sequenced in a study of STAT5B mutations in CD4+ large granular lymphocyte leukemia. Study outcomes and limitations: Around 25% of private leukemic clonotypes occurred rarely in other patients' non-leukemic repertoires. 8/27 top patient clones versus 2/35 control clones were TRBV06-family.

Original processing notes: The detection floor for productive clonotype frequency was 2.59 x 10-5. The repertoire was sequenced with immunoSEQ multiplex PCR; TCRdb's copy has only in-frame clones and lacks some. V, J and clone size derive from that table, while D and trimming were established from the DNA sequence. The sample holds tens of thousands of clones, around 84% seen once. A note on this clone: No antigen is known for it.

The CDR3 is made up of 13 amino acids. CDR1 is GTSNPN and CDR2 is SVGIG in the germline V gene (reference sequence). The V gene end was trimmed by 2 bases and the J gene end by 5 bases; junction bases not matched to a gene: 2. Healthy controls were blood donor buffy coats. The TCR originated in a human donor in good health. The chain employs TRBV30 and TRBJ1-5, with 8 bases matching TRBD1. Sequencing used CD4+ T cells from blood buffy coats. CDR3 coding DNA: TGTGCCTGGAGTACAGGGGGGGATCAGCCCCAGCATTTT. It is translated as CAWSTGGDQPQHF.